This paragraph covers one T cell receptor beta chain sequence. Synthetic templates analogous to TCR were spiked into all PCRs individually. The assay was immunoSEQ multiplex PCR, and TCRdb's table has in-frame clones only and misses some. The sample records about 80,000 clones, around 87% being singletons. This CDR3 spans 13 amino acids. Germline V CDR1 and CDR2: MNHEY, SVGAGI. V lost 5 bases and J lost 1, with 7 bases in between. The data derive from a study of PD-L1 blockade in urothelial cancer. For the study at large: About 85% of the roughly 30 patients comprised males who had bladder-origin urothelial cancer. Blood was evaluated 3 weeks (second dose) and 6 weeks after therapy began.

Sequencing was performed on PBMCs, taken around atezolizumab (anti-PD-L1) treatment. The TCR originated in a woman in her 70s with urothelial cancer. The chain joins TRBV6-5 to TRBJ2-3; D call uncertain. The CDR3 coding sequence is TGTGCCAGCAGTATCCCGGGCACAGATACGCAGTATTTT. Its protein is CASSIPGTDTQYF.